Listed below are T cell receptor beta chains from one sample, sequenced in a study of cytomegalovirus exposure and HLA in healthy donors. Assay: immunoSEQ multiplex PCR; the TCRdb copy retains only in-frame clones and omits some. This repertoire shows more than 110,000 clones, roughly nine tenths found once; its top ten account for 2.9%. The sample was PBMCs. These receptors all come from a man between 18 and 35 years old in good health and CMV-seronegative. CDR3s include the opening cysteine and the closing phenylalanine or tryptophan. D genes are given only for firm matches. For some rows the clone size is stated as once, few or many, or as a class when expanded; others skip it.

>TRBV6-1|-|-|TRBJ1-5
CASTGGGNQPQHF
TGTGCCAGCACGGGGGGCGGCAATCAGCCCCAGCATTTT
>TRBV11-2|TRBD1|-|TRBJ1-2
CASSSIRGDRGRQVYGYTF
TGTGCCAGCAGCTCCATCCGAGGGGACAGGGGGCGACAAGTCTATGGCTACACCTTC
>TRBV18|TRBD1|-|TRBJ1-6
CASSQSTRTGGIFVDSPLHF
TGTGCCAGCTCGCAAAGTACCCGGACAGGGGGTATCTTTGTTGATTCACCCCTCCACTTT
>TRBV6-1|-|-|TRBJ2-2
CASSESGDTGELFF
TGTGCCAGCAGTGAATCCGGGGACACCGGGGAGCTGTTTTTT
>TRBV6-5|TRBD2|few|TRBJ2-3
CASRQLAGSTDTQYF
TGTGCCAGCAGGCAACTAGCGGGAAGCACAGATACGCAGTATTTT
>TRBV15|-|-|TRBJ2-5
CATSWEFGETQYF
TGTGCCACCAGTTGGGAGTTTGGGGAGACCCAGTACTTC
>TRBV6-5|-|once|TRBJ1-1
CASSYAGQNTEAFF
TGTGCCAGCAGTTACGCGGGCCAGAACACTGAAGCTTTCTTT
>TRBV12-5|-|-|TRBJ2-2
CASGLRIGGITGELFF
TGTGCTAGTGGTTTACGGATCGGGGGAATCACCGGGGAGCTGTTTTTT
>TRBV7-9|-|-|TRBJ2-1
CASSLAGGGEQFF
TGTGCCAGCAGCTTAGCCGGTGGAGGTGAGCAGTTCTTC
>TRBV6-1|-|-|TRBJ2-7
CASHLQGAYEQYF
TGTGCCAGCCACCTCCAAGGGGCCTACGAGCAGTACTTC
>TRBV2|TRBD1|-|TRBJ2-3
CASRERTGGMSTDTQYF
TGTGCCAGCAGAGAAAGGACAGGGGGCATGAGCACAGATACGCAGTATTTT
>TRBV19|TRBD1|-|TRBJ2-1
CASSGVPGQGVKNNEQFF
TGTGCCAGTAGTGGCGTCCCGGGACAGGGGGTAAAGAACAATGAGCAGTTCTTC
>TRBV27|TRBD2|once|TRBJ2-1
CASRRGTSGRVDEQFF
TGTGCCAGCAGGCGGGGGACTAGCGGGAGGGTTGATGAGCAGTTCTTC
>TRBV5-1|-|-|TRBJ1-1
CASSLLPGNTEAFF
TGCGCCAGCAGCTTGTTACCGGGGAACACTGAAGCTTTCTTT
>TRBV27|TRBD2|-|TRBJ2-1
CASSLILAGGGEQFF
TGTGCCAGCAGTTTAATCCTAGCGGGGGGTGGCGAGCAGTTCTTC
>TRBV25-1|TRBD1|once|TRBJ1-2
CASATGTGLGYTF
TGTGCCAGCGCCACCGGGACAGGGTTAGGCTACACCTTC
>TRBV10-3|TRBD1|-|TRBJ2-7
CAISEGGQEAHEQYF
TGTGCCATCAGTGAGGGGGGACAGGAGGCTCACGAGCAGTACTTC
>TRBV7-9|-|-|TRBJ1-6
CASSGNRAGNSPLHF
TGTGCCAGCAGCGGAAACAGGGCTGGGAATTCACCCCTCCACTTT
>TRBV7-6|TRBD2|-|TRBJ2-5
CASRQNYLAGAQETQYF
TGTGCCAGCAGACAGAACTACCTAGCGGGAGCACAAGAGACCCAGTACTTC
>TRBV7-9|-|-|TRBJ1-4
CASSSTRGHNEKLFF
TGTGCCAGCAGCTCCACACGAGGGCATAATGAAAAACTGTTTTTT
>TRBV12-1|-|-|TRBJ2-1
CASSPTFGAGRMSSYNEQFF
TGTGCCAGCAGCCCAACCTTTGGGGCGGGGCGGATGAGCTCCTACAATGAGCAGTTCTTC
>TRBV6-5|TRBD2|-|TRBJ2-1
CASTGGEYYNEQFF
TGTGCCAGCACCGGGGGGGAATACTACAATGAGCAGTTCTTC
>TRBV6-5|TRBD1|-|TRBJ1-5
CASSFRQGSNQPQHF
TGTGCCAGCAGTTTCCGACAGGGGAGCAATCAGCCCCAGCATTTT
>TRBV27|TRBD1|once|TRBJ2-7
CASSQGAGYEQYF
TGTGCCAGCAGCCAGGGGGCGGGCTACGAGCAGTACTTC
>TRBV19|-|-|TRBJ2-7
CASSIVAGTYEQYF
TGTGCCAGTAGTATAGTGGCAGGGACCTACGAGCAGTACTTC
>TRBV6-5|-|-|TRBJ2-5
CASSWEGAQYF
TGTGCCAGCAGTTGGGAGGGGGCCCAGTACTTC
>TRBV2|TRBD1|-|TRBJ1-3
CASSGQDRANTIYF
TGTGCCAGCAGTGGTCAGGACAGGGCGAACACCATATATTTT
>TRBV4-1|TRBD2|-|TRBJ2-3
CASSRHISGGPRDTQYF
TGCGCCAGCAGCCGCCATATTAGCGGGGGCCCCAGGGATACGCAGTATTTT
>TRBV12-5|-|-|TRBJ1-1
CASGFRRNTEAFF
TGTGCTAGTGGTTTTAGGAGGAACACTGAAGCTTTCTTT
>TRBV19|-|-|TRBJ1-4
CASSPPDTNLNEKLFF
TGTGCCAGTAGTCCCCCGGACACCAACCTTAATGAAAAACTGTTTTTT
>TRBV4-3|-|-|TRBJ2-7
CASSLLQGHEQYF
TGCGCCAGCAGCCTATTACAGGGACACGAGCAGTACTTC
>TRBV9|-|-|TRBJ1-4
CASSVEGVEKLFF
TGTGCCAGCAGCGTGGAAGGGGTTGAAAAACTGTTTTTT